The rows below give T cell receptor beta chains drawn from one sample of a study of human T cells and chemical hapten exposure. TCRdb reprocessed the RACE reads with MiXCR, giving one entry per CDR3 protein. The repertoire consists of more than 75,000 distinct CDR3 sequences, with over 7.5% occurring once and the leading ten covering 2% to 2.5%. The sequenced sample was whole blood, obtained in connection with sensitization to the hapten diphenylcyclopropenone (DPC). The receptors shown here come from a woman aged 40 to 50 with alopecia areata. Some clones in this sample may be carry-over from other donors' samples. Each CDR3 is given with its conserved first and last residue. A D gene is named only where the DNA matches it firmly. The size field is filled for only some rows; it gives once, few, many or a size class.

D	size	J	V	CDR3	DNA
NA	NA	TRBJ2-7	TRBV9	CASSVEAASEQYF	TGTGCCAGCAGCGTAGAGGCGGCCAGCGAGCAGTACTTC
TRBD1	many	TRBJ1-2	TRBV6-2/TRBV6-3	CASSPGTGYGYTF	TGTGCCAGCAGTCCCGGGACAGGCTATGGCTACACCTTC
NA	many	TRBJ1-2	TRBV7-2	CASSFGPSRAGYTF	TGTGCCAGCAGCTTTGGCCCTTCACGTGCCGGCTACACCTTC
NA	many	TRBJ2-1	TRBV11-2	CASSLDLISTGFF	TGTGCCAGCAGCTTAGATCTGATCTCGACGGGGTTCTTC
NA	many	TRBJ2-7	TRBV15	CATSREQTVSYEQYF	TGTGCCACCAGCAGAGAGCAGACAGTCTCCTACGAGCAGTACTTC
TRBD1	NA	TRBJ2-1	TRBV6-5	CASSFGQGSYNEQFF	TGTGCCAGCAGTTTCGGACAGGGATCCTACAATGAGCAGTTCTTC
NA	NA	TRBJ1-1	TRBV20-1	CSAESRRAFF	TGCAGTGCAGAGAGTAGAAGAGCTTTCTTT
TRBD2	many	TRBJ2-1	TRBV28	CASSLSEGLAGVNEQFF	TGTGCCAGCAGTTTATCGGAAGGACTAGCGGGAGTCAATGAGCAGTTCTTC
TRBD2	NA	TRBJ2-5	TRBV6-5	CASRRLAGQETQYF	TGTGCCAGCAGACGACTAGCGGGGCAAGAGACCCAGTACTTC
NA	many	TRBJ1-2	TRBV7-9	CASSLIQDAGYTF	TGTGCCAGCAGCTTAATCCAGGACGCCGGCTACACCTTC
NA	NA	TRBJ1-2	TRBV29-1	CSVGSGYTF	TGCAGCGTGGGTAGTGGCTACACCTTC
NA	many	TRBJ2-7	TRBV29-1	CSVESGEQYF	TGCAGCGTTGAGTCGGGCGAGCAGTACTTC
TRBD2	many	TRBJ2-1	TRBV9	CASSVFQAGGDSEQFF	TGTGCCAGCAGCGTATTTCAAGCGGGAGGGGACAGTGAGCAGTTCTTC
TRBD2	NA	TRBJ2-7	TRBV11-2	CASSPFAGDYEQYF	TGTGCCAGCAGTCCATTCGCGGGAGACTACGAGCAGTACTTC
TRBD2	many	TRBJ2-3	TRBV29-1	CSTGTSGRVSLGTDTQYF	TGCAGCACCGGGACTAGCGGGAGAGTTAGTCTAGGCACAGATACGCAGTATTTT
TRBD1	many	TRBJ1-2	TRBV19	CASSIGQGDYGYTF	TGTGCCAGTAGTATAGGACAGGGGGACTATGGCTACACCTTC
NA	many	TRBJ2-3	TRBV2	CASSVRRSGADTQYF	TGTGCCAGCAGTGTGCGAAGGTCTGGGGCAGATACGCAGTATTTT
NA	many	TRBJ2-5	TRBV3-1	CASSQGKALGETQYF	TGTGCCAGCAGCCAAGGAAAGGCCTTAGGAGAGACCCAGTACTTC
NA	NA	TRBJ2-1	TRBV6-5	CASSYSGEQFF	TGTGCCAGCAGTTACTCGGGGGAGCAGTTCTTC
NA	few	TRBJ2-2	TRBV9	CASSVVAAGELFF	TGTGCCAGCAGCGTCGTAGCGGCCGGGGAGCTGTTTTTT
TRBD2	many	TRBJ2-1	TRBV6-2/TRBV6-3	CASRPGLAGEAVYNEQFF	TGTGCCAGCAGACCGGGACTAGCGGGAGAGGCGGTGTACAATGAGCAGTTCTTC
TRBD1	many	TRBJ2-1	TRBV12-3/TRBV12-4	CASSLRQGTSDEQFF	TGTGCCAGCAGTCTTAGACAGGGGACCAGCGATGAGCAGTTCTTC
NA	many	TRBJ1-5	TRBV24-1	CATSDTRRGLGPQHF	TGTGCCACCAGTGATACAAGACGCGGACTAGGGCCCCAGCATTTT
NA	NA	TRBJ2-3	TRBV5-1	CASSLGADSTDTQYF	TGCGCCAGCAGCTTGGGGGCGGATAGCACAGATACGCAGTATTTT
TRBD1	few	TRBJ2-1	TRBV10-3	CAIRARDRGRGIGYNEQFF	TGTGCCATCAGGGCCCGGGACAGGGGGCGCGGGATCGGCTACAATGAGCAGTTCTTC
TRBD2	many	TRBJ2-7	TRBV28	CASSSPTSGSSGEQYF	TGTGCCAGCAGCTCCCCTACTAGCGGGAGCTCAGGCGAGCAGTACTTC
NA	NA	TRBJ2-2	TRBV20-1	CSARLSLGELFF	TGCAGTGCTAGACTTTCGCTCGGGGAGCTGTTTTTT
NA	many	TRBJ1-2	TRBV7-9	CASSSGASSYGYTF	TGTGCCAGCAGTTCGGGCGCCAGTAGCTATGGCTACACCTTC
TRBD2	few	TRBJ2-7	TRBV3-1	CASSLSGSTHEQYF	TGTGCCAGCAGCCTTAGCGGGAGTACCCACGAGCAGTACTTC
TRBD1	many	TRBJ2-5	TRBV12-3/TRBV12-4	CASSPDRVQETQYF	TGTGCCAGCAGTCCAGACAGGGTTCAAGAGACCCAGTACTTC
NA	many	TRBJ2-3	TRBV5-1	CASSLGAGKSTDTQYF	TGCGCCAGCAGCTTGGGGGCCGGCAAGAGCACAGATACGCAGTATTTT
NA	many	TRBJ1-1	TRBV3-1	CASSQRTLGPRTFF	TGTGCCAGCAGCCAACGGACCCTAGGCCCCCGTACTTTCTTT
TRBD1	many	TRBJ1-6	TRBV28	CASSPGQGNSPLHF	TGTGCCAGCAGTCCTGGACAGGGAAATTCACCCCTCCACTTT
TRBD1	many	TRBJ2-2	TRBV6-1	CATKQGMGNTGELFF	TGTGCCACCAAACAGGGGATGGGTAACACCGGGGAGCTGTTTTTT
NA	medium-sized	TRBJ1-1	TRBV12-3/TRBV12-4	CASRRGHLNTEAFF	TGTGCCAGCAGAAGGGGACACCTGAACACTGAAGCTTTCTTT
NA	few	TRBJ1-4	TRBV7-6	CASSFGGREEKLFF	TGTGCCAGCAGCTTCGGGGGGCGTGAAGAAAAACTGTTTTTT
TRBD2	NA	TRBJ2-2	TRBV7-6	CASSLGRANTGELFF	TGTGCCAGCAGCCTAGGGAGGGCCAACACCGGGGAGCTGTTTTTT
NA	many	TRBJ2-7	TRBV7-6	CASSLRGSYSYEQYF	TGTGCCAGCAGCCTTAGGGGGTCCTACTCCTACGAGCAGTACTTC
TRBD2	many	TRBJ2-3	TRBV4-2	CASSQDLAGGTDTQYF	TGTGCCAGCAGCCAAGATCTAGCGGGAGGCACAGATACGCAGTATTTT
NA	few	TRBJ1-5	TRBV4-3	CASSQESPGGNNQPQHF	TGCGCCAGCAGCCAAGAAAGTCCAGGCGGGAACAATCAGCCCCAGCATTTT
NA	few	TRBJ2-7	TRBV7-2	CASSSGLHEQYF	TGTGCCAGCAGCTCCGGCTTGCACGAGCAGTACTTC
NA	many	TRBJ1-2	TRBV12-3/TRBV12-4	CASSLARAYGYTF	TGTGCCAGCAGTTTAGCGCGCGCCTATGGCTACACCTTC
NA	few	TRBJ1-4	TRBV10-3	CAISERGEKLFF	TGTGCCATCAGTGAGAGGGGAGAAAAACTGTTTTTT
NA	few	TRBJ1-4	TRBV7-9	CASSRDFNEKLFF	TGTGCCAGCAGCCGGGACTTTAATGAAAAACTGTTTTTT
TRBD2	few	TRBJ2-3	TRBV20-1	CSARDATSMYF	TGCAGTGCTAGAGATGCGACTAGCATGTATTTT
NA	few	TRBJ2-1	TRBV7-9	CASSLTENSYNEQFF	TGTGCCAGCAGTTTAACGGAGAACTCCTACAATGAGCAGTTCTTC